Listed below are T cell receptor beta chains from one sample, sequenced in a study of cytomegalovirus exposure and HLA in healthy donors. Profiled with immunoSEQ multiplex PCR; TCRdb holds only in-frame clones, not every one. The table has about 120,000 clones, around 79% seen once; the top ten hold 1.5%. The sequencing input was PBMCs. All receptors come from a woman aged 18-29 years in good health and CMV-seronegative. Both conserved end residues are part of each CDR3. Clone size is shown for a subset of rows, as once, few, many or a class of expanded clone.

j_call v_call clone_size cdr3_aa
TRBJ2-3 TRBV7-2 once CASSLVRASTDTQYF
TRBJ2-5 TRBV7-9 . CASSLGRGLETQYF
TRBJ2-6 TRBV18 . CASSPARAGANVLTF
TRBJ1-2 TRBV6-5 once CASRRDSYGYTF
TRBJ1-1 TRBV19 . CASSLGYLNTEAFF
TRBJ2-7 TRBV5-1 . CASSLWGQGALEQYF
TRBJ2-4 TRBV12-5 . CASGRGEGRDIQYF
TRBJ1-5 TRBV2 . CASTAAPRSTVDSNQPQHF
TRBJ2-6 TRBV5-6 . CASSLGTGAGANVLTF
TRBJ2-7 TRBV7-8 few CASSFRLAGAGEQYF
TRBJ1-2 TRBV5-1 . CASSLGGQGGPYGYTF
TRBJ1-4 TRBV6-1 . CASSAPMGRYEKLFF
TRBJ2-1 TRBV5-1 . CASRTSGRGSYNEQFF
TRBJ1-5 TRBV19 . CASSSDRAGNQPQHF
TRBJ2-3 TRBV6-4 . CASSDSGQGAGDTQYF
TRBJ2-1 TRBV19 . CASRDRRRDEQFF
TRBJ1-5 TRBV19 . CASSMRTGDYSNQPQHF